What follows are 7 T cell receptor beta chains derived from one specimen sequenced in a study of molecular identifiers for immune sequencing clone quantification. One entry per CDR3 protein, called by TCRdb with MiXCR from the PCR reads. The sample holds approximately 670,000 distinct CDR3 sequences, 15% to 20% seen once. The material sequenced was naive CD8+ T cells from blood, with Jurkat cell RNA spiked in. The subset is: FACS-sorted CD8+CD4-CCR7+CD45RA+ naive T cells. All receptors derive from a human donor in good health. Some libraries in this study had Jurkat cell RNA spiked in.

This clonotype occurred many times. The chain carries TRBV12-3 or TRBV12-4 and TRBJ2-6; D is perhaps TRBD1 (6 bases). The CDR3 runs to 19 residues. The ends were cut back, 5 bases at V and 2 bases at J, with 22 bases in the middle. CDR3 in amino acids: CASSPFGVGAQTGANVLTF. In DNA form, the CDR3 reads TGTGCCAGCAGTCCCTTCGGGGTGGGGGCGCAGACTGGGGCCAACGTCCTGACTTTC.

This clonotype was seen repeatedly, ten times or more. V is TRBV7-3 and J is TRBJ2-3; possibly TRBD2 for D (6 bases). This CDR3 comprises 15 residues. Germline CDR1 reads SGHTA; CDR2 reads FQGTGA. Deletions cut 0 bases from V and 3 bases from J, with 10 bases between. The CDR3 DNA reads as TGTGCCAGCAGCTTAACGAGCGGGTGGACAGATACGCAGTATTTT. Amino acid sequence: CASSLTSGWTDTQYF. Full variable domain (remainder filled in from reference TRBV7-3 and TRBJ2-3): GAGVSQTPSNKVTEKGKYVELRCDPISGHTALYWYRQSLGQGPEFLIYFQGTGAADDSGLPNDRFFAVRPEGSVSTLKIQRTERGDSAVYLCASSLTSGWTDTQYFGPGTRLTVL.

This clonotype appeared many times. The CDR3 reads CASSHPGQGFPEAFF. CDR3 DNA sequence: TGCGCCAGCAGCCATCCGGGACAGGGGTTTCCTGAAGCTTTCTTT. The V and J genes are TRBV4-1 and TRBJ1-1; 10 bases fit TRBD1. Germline V CDR1 and CDR2: MGHRA, YSYEKL. Unmatched junction bases numbered 7, after V lost 3 bases and J lost 6 bases. CDR3 length: 15 residues.

The gene calls are TRBV7-6 and TRBJ1-2; D uncertain. Germline assignment: CDR1 SGHVS and CDR2 FNYEAQ. The germline V and J ends were trimmed by 5 bases and 4 bases, with 17 bases remaining between them. This CDR3 is built from 15 residues. The CDR3 loop reads CASSPREGVIYGYTF. CDR3 nucleotide sequence: TGTGCCAGCAGCCCCCGGGAAGGAGTCATCTATGGCTACACCTTC. The variable domain in full, completed from reference TRBV7-6 and TRBJ1-2, reads GAGVSQSPRYKVTKRGQDVALRCDPISGHVSLYWYRQALGQGPEFLTYFNYEAQQDKSGLPNDRFSAERPEGSISTLTIQRTEQRDSAMYRCASSPREGVIYGYTFGSGTRLTVV.

The sample holds one count of this clonotype. The chain has TRBV30 and TRBJ2-7, with a weak D call TRBD1 (6 bases). The CDR3 is made up of 10 amino acids. Germline-derived CDR1 and CDR2 are GTSNPN and SVGIG (reference sequence). CDR3 bases: TGTGCTTGGGGGCACTACGAGCAGTACTTC. It yields the protein CAWGHYEQYF. Full variable domain (rest looked up from reference TRBV30 and TRBJ2-7): SQTIHQWPATLVQPVGSPLSLECTVEGTSNPNLYWYRQAAGRGLQLLFYSVGIGQISSEVPQNLSASRPQDRQFILSSKKLLLSDSGFYLCAWGHYEQYFGPGTRLTVT.

This clonotype was detected a few times. The chain is built from TRBV6-5 and TRBJ2-1; unclear D gene. V lost 0 bases and J 9 bases, leaving 9 bases between the germline ends. CDR1 and CDR2 (germline): MNHEY, SVGAGI. The CDR3 runs to 13 residues. The CDR3 is CASSYSSDVEQFF. The CDR3 coding sequence is TGTGCCAGCAGTTACTCTTCGGATGTTGAGCAGTTCTTC.

The chain couples TRBV12-3 or TRBV12-4 to TRBJ1-1, with D unresolved. The CDR3 covers 13 residues. V lost 3 bases and J lost 2, with 7 bases in between. The CDR3 sequence is CASSFYLNTEAFF. The CDR3 DNA follows: TGTGCCAGCAGTTTCTACCTCAACACTGAAGCTTTCTTT.